Described below is a single TCR beta chain sequence and its context. V gave up 5 bases and J gave up 2 bases, with 20 bases separating them. The CDR3 spans 17 residues. In germline, CDR1 is SGHNT, CDR2 YENEEA. The source of the sample is a study of blood T cell repertoires in COVID-19. Study in general: From T cells, B-cell-depleted T cells, or PBMCs came the material, which was cDNA or gDNA.

This table comes from immunoSEQ multiplex PCR, and its TCRdb copy is limited to in-frame clones, with some not included. The sample lists about 120,000 clones; about four fifths were seen once. This TCR was recovered from a man between 65 and 85 years old with acute or convalescent COVID-19. The chain joins TRBV11-3 to TRBJ2-3; D possibly corresponds to TRBD2 (5 bases). The sample comprised peripheral blood. CDR3 sequence: CASSPPPLDPHTDTQYF. The DNA for the CDR3 is TGTGCCAGCAGCCCGCCCCCACTAGACCCCCACACAGATACGCAGTATTTT.